This T cell receptor (beta chain) came from a study of blood T cell repertoires in COVID-19. Methods used by the authors: Reference gene primer amplification gave nucleated cell count estimates. Produced via immunoSEQ multiplex PCR; TCRdb's table is partial and in-frame only. V and J calls and clone size are given by that table; D and trimming were obtained from the DNA. There are 70,000 or so clones in the sample; about 88% occur only once, and roughly 3.9% lies in the top ten. This CDR3 is built from 13 residues. Trimming took off 1 base at V and 2 bases at J, with 6 bases between the two ends. Germline V gene data show CDR1 as SGHRS and CDR2 as YFSETQ. A remark on this clone: Other DNA sequences in this sample translate to the same CDR3.

The chain recombines TRBV5-1 with TRBJ1-2; D is ambiguous. The sequencing input was peripheral blood. The TCR comes from a man between 65 and 85 years old with active COVID-19. As DNA, the CDR3 is TGCGCCAGCAGCTTGAGCGGGAACTATGGCTACACCTTC. It codes for CASSLSGNYGYTF.